This paragraph covers one T cell receptor (beta chain) sequence. At one end the junction does not follow the germline gene, possibly because of a read error. Other DNA sequences within the sample encode an identical CDR3. The sample belongs to a study of PD-L1 blockade in urothelial cancer. The overall study: Male sex and bladder-origin urothelial cancer characterized about 90% of the roughly 30 patients.

Time point meaning: pretreatment peripheral blood. Sequencing used immunoSEQ multiplex PCR; TCRdb keeps in-frame clones, though not all of them. The top ten hold 2% of the sample, which has about 95,000 clones, around 87% seen once. CDR3 length: 11 amino acids. Germline V gene sequence: CDR1 SGHRS, CDR2 YFSETQ. The V gene is TRBV5-1, the J gene TRBJ2-5; no clear D. Specimen: PBMCs, collected around atezolizumab (anti-PD-L1) treatment. The TCR comes from a man in his fifties or sixties with urothelial cancer. The CDR3 bases are TGCGCCAGCAGCTTGGAGGAGACCCAATACTTC. Translation: CASSLEETQYF.